The present TCR beta chain was sequenced within a study of radiation and T cells in renal cell carcinoma. As for this clone: Its antigen is undetermined.

CDR1 and CDR2 (germline): SGHAT, FQNNGV. The V gene end was trimmed by 2 bases and the J gene end by 4 bases; junction bases not matched to a gene: 3. The CDR3 has 15 residues. The repertoire was sequenced with immunoSEQ multiplex PCR; TCRdb's copy has only in-frame clones and lacks some. The profile shows about 95,000 clones, approximately 86% of them singletons. Time point meaning: baseline pretreatment blood. The treatment is: 15 Gy SBRT to primary tumor, nephrectomy 4 weeks later. The patient's renal cell carcinoma had clear cell pathology. Study conclusions and caveats: Pretreatment tumor biopsies were lacking, so baseline clonotypes are unknown. From baseline, blood top tumor clonotypes peaked at 2 weeks post-radiation.

This sequence joins TRBV11-2 and TRBJ2-3; 10 bases fit TRBD1. Sequencing was performed on blood, taken from a patient whose treatment included radiotherapy and nephrectomy. This clonotype was obtained from a man aged 45-60 years with renal cell carcinoma. CDR3 amino acids: CASSLTGTGADTQYF. The CDR3 region has the DNA TGTGCCAGCAGCTTAACCGGGACAGGGGCAGATACGCAGTATTTT.